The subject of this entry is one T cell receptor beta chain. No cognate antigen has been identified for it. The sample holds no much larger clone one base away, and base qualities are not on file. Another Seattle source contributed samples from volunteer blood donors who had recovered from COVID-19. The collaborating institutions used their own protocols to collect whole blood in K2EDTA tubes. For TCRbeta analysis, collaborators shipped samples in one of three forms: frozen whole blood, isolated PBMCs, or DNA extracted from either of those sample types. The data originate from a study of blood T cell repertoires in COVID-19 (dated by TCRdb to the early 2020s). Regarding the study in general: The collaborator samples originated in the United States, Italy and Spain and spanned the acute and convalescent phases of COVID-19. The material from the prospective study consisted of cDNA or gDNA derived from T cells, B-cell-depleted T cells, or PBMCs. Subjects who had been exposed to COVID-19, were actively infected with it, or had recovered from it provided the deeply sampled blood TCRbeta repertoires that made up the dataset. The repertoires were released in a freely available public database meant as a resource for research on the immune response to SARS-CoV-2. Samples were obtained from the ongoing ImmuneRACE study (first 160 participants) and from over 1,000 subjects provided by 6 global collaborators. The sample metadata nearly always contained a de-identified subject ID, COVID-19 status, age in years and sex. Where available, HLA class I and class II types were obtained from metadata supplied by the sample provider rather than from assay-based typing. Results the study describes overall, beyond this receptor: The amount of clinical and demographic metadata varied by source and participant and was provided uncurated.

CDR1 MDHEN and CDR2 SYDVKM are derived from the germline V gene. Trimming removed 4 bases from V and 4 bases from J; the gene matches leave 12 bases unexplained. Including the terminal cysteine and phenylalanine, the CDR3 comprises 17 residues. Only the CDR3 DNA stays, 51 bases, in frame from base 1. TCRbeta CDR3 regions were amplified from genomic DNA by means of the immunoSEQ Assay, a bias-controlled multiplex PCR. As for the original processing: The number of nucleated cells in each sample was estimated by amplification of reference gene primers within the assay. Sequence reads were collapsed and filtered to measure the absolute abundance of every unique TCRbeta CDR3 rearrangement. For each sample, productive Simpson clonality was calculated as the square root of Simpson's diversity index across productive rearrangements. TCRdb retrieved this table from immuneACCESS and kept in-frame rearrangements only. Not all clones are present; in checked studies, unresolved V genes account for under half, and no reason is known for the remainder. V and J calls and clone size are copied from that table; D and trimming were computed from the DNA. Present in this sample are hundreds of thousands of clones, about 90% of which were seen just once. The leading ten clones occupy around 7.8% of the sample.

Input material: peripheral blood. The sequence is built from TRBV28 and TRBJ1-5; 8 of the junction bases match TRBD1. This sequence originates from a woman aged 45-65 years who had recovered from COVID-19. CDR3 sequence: CASSYHQGQGKNQPQHF. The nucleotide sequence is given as TGTGCCAGCAGTTACCATCAAGGACAGGGCAAAAATCAGCCCCAGCATTTT.